The rows below give T cell receptor beta chains drawn from one sample of a study of blood T cell repertoires in COVID-19. The data were produced by immunoSEQ multiplex PCR, yet TCRdb's version contains in-frame clones alone and is incomplete. The sample has about 130,000 clones, about 88% seen once. Sequences were obtained from peripheral blood. The receptors originated from a man aged 50 to 59 with active COVID-19. CDR3s include the opening cysteine and the closing phenylalanine or tryptophan. D genes are given only for firm matches. Rows may omit the clone size; those that give it use once, few, many or a size class.

TRBD1	once	16	TRBV12-5	TRBJ1-4	CASGLAPGTANEKLFF	TGTGCTAGTGGTTTGGCCCCCGGGACAGCAAATGAAAAACTGTTTTTT
TRBD1	-	16	TRBV5-4	TRBJ1-2	CASSATGGSLNYGYTF	TGTGCCAGCAGCGCAACAGGGGGTAGCTTAAACTATGGCTACACCTTC
TRBD1	-	12	TRBV29-1	TRBJ1-2	CSAWTGNYGYTF	TGCAGCGCCTGGACAGGGAACTATGGCTACACCTTC
-	-	13	TRBV6-5	TRBJ1-1	CAILGQLNTEAFF	TGTGCCATCCTGGGGCAACTGAACACTGAAGCTTTCTTT
-	-	15	TRBV5-1	TRBJ2-5	CASSFFTGSQETQYF	TGCGCCAGCAGCTTCTTTACAGGGAGTCAAGAGACCCAGTACTTC
-	-	15	TRBV7-9	TRBJ1-1	CASSGEQGMNTEAFF	TGTGCCAGCAGCGGAGAACAGGGAATGAACACTGAAGCTTTCTTT
TRBD1	few	16	TRBV7-9	TRBJ1-6	CASSLGGQGRNSPLHF	TGTGCCAGCAGCTTAGGGGGACAGGGGAGGAATTCACCCCTCCACTTT
-	-	14	TRBV28	TRBJ2-2	CASSETGNTGELFF	TGTGCCAGCAGCGAGACAGGGAACACCGGGGAGCTGTTTTTT
TRBD2	once	15	TRBV5-1	TRBJ2-1	CASSGVSGGYNEQFF	TGCGCCAGCAGCGGGGTGAGCGGGGGATACAATGAGCAGTTCTTC
-	-	15	TRBV7-9	TRBJ1-3	CASSLDDSSGNTIYF	TGTGCCAGCAGCCTTGACGACAGCTCTGGAAACACCATATATTTT
-	-	15	TRBV29-1	TRBJ1-1	CSVVGALSLNTEAFF	TGCAGCGTTGTTGGGGCCCTTTCCTTGAACACTGAAGCTTTCTTT
-	-	14	TRBV5-8	TRBJ2-2	CASSLAPNTGELFF	TGTGCCAGCAGCTTGGCCCCTAACACCGGGGAGCTGTTTTTT
-	-	13	TRBV27	TRBJ2-7	CASSLPTGREQYF	TGTGCCAGCAGTTTACCAACAGGACGCGAGCAGTACTTC
TRBD2	-	17	TRBV5-1	TRBJ2-5	CASSLVWVSGVRETQYF	TGCGCCAGCAGCTTGGTCTGGGTTAGCGGGGTTCGAGAGACCCAGTACTTC
TRBD2	-	15	TRBV2	TRBJ2-7	CASSPQSGGGWQQYF	TGTGCCAGCAGTCCCCAATCGGGGGGGGGCTGGCAGCAGTACTTC
TRBD2	-	16	TRBV9	TRBJ2-3	CASSVVASGVLDTQYF	TGTGCCAGCAGCGTAGTAGCTAGCGGCGTCTTGGATACGCAGTATTTT
-	-	17	TRBV19	TRBJ1-4	CASREDSLVATNEKLFF	TGTGCCAGTAGGGAGGACAGCCTCGTGGCAACTAATGAAAAACTGTTTTTT
-	-	14	TRBV19	TRBJ2-5	CASTPSGNTETQYF	TGTGCCAGTACCCCTTCCGGGAATACGGAGACCCAGTACTTC
TRBD1	-	21	TRBV4-1	TRBJ1-2	CASSPWVMGNWQGAPSYGYTF	TGCGCCAGCAGCCCTTGGGTTATGGGCAACTGGCAGGGGGCACCTAGCTATGGCTACACCTTC
TRBD1	-	15	TRBV19	TRBJ2-1	CASSDPGQGRNEQFF	TGTGCCAGTAGTGATCCGGGACAGGGGCGCAATGAGCAGTTCTTC
TRBD2	-	15	TRBV13	TRBJ2-1	CASSSGTSSYNEQFF	TGTGCCAGCAGCTCCGGGACTAGCTCCTACAATGAGCAGTTCTTC
TRBD2	-	15	TRBV6-6	TRBJ2-1	CASRGLAGSPNEQFF	TGTGCCAGCAGAGGACTAGCGGGATCGCCCAATGAGCAGTTCTTC
-	-	16	TRBV6-6	TRBJ1-5	CASSSLRGGPNQPQHF	TGTGCCAGCAGTTCCCTCCGGGGGGGTCCCAATCAGCCCCAGCATTTT
-	-	15	TRBV5-1	TRBJ1-1	CASSPGHTSNTEAFF	TGCGCCAGCAGCCCGGGACATACCAGCAACACTGAAGCTTTCTTT
-	-	15	TRBV29-1	TRBJ2-2	CSVEGQGHSTGELFF	TGCAGCGTTGAAGGGCAGGGACATAGCACCGGGGAGCTGTTTTTT
TRBD1	-	18	TRBV6-1	TRBJ1-5	CASSEVPRGGQGRQPQHF	TGTGCCAGCAGTGAAGTCCCCCGGGGGGGACAGGGGCGACAGCCCCAGCATTTT
-	-	14	TRBV9	TRBJ2-2	CASSFRVEAGELFF	TGTGCCAGCAGCTTCCGGGTCGAGGCCGGGGAGCTGTTTTTT
TRBD1	-	17	TRBV29-1	TRBJ2-3	CSVVPLHRGLWTDTQYF	TGCAGCGTTGTTCCCTTACACAGGGGGCTTTGGACAGATACGCAGTATTTT
TRBD1	-	12	TRBV7-9	TRBJ1-1	CASSFTGQEAFF	TGTGCCAGCAGCTTTACGGGACAGGAAGCTTTCTTT
-	-	19	TRBV27	TRBJ2-5	CASSFRRRGQTGREETQYF	TGTGCCAGCAGTTTCAGGCGGCGAGGGCAAACGGGCCGAGAAGAGACCCAGTACTTC
-	-	14	TRBV18	TRBJ1-5	CASSPQARDQPQHF	TGTGCCAGCTCACCGCAGGCGAGGGATCAGCCCCAGCATTTT
-	few	17	TRBV5-1	TRBJ2-1	CASSRTQADASYNEQFF	TGCGCCAGCAGCCGTACGCAAGCGGATGCTTCCTACAATGAGCAGTTCTTC
-	-	14	TRBV3-1/TRBV3-2	TRBJ2-3	CASSQGPGANTQYF	TGTGCCAGCAGCCAGGGCCCAGGGGCAAATACGCAGTATTTT
-	-	16	TRBV9	TRBJ1-1	CASSPQPRGRETEAFF	TGTGCCAGCAGCCCCCAGCCCCGAGGAAGAGAGACTGAAGCTTTCTTT
-	-	13	TRBV7-9	TRBJ1-4	CASSWGPNEKLFF	TGTGCCAGCAGCTGGGGCCCTAATGAAAAACTGTTTTTT
-	once	13	TRBV21-1	TRBJ1-5	CASIPGSYQPQHF	TGTGCCAGCATCCCGGGTTCCTATCAGCCCCAGCATTTT
TRBD1	-	16	TRBV24-1	TRBJ2-1	CATSPPTGGAANEQFF	TGTGCCACCAGTCCACCCACAGGGGGCGCTGCAAATGAGCAGTTCTTC
TRBD1	-	16	TRBV14	TRBJ2-2	CASSRAGQGRTGELFF	TGTGCCAGCAGCCGAGCGGGACAGGGGAGAACCGGGGAGCTGTTTTTT
-	-	15	TRBV6-6	TRBJ2-5	CASRRLGGEIETQYF	TGTGCCAGCAGACGCCTAGGGGGGGAAATAGAGACCCAGTACTTC
-	-	11	TRBV11-2	TRBJ2-1	CASSRGDEQFF	TGTGCCAGCAGCCGGGGAGATGAGCAGTTCTTC
-	-	15	TRBV6-4	TRBJ2-3	CASSERGASTDTQYF	TGTGCCAGCAGTGAACGGGGGGCTAGCACAGATACGCAGTATTTT
-	-	14	TRBV7-9	TRBJ1-2	CASSSFISGDGYTF	TGTGCCAGCAGCTCCTTTATTAGTGGAGATGGCTACACCTTC
-	-	13	TRBV12-3/TRBV12-4	TRBJ1-6	CASLGRVGSPLHF	TGTGCCAGTCTCGGCAGGGTAGGATCACCCCTCCACTTT
-	-	18	TRBV11-3	TRBJ2-6	CASSLDLLGGLGANVLTF	TGTGCCAGCAGCTTAGATCTTCTCGGCGGTTTGGGGGCCAACGTCCTGACTTTC
-	once	15	TRBV7-2	TRBJ2-1	CASSPTSGSYNEQFF	TGTGCCAGCAGCCCTACTAGTGGCTCCTACAATGAGCAGTTCTTC
-	-	14	TRBV5-1	TRBJ1-3	CASSFGSYGNTIYF	TGCGCCAGCAGCTTCGGTAGTTATGGAAACACCATATATTTT
TRBD2	-	17	TRBV4-1	TRBJ2-5	CASSQVGRLAGGETQYF	TGCGCCAGCAGCCAAGTTGGGAGACTAGCGGGGGGGGAGACCCAGTACTTC
-	-	17	TRBV4-1	TRBJ1-2	CASSQVLAPGKNYGYTF	TGCGCCAGCAGCCAAGTTCTGGCGCCAGGCAAGAACTATGGCTACACCTTC
TRBD1	-	16	TRBV6-1	TRBJ1-1	CASSGGTGGFVTEAFF	TGTGCCAGCAGTGGCGGGACAGGGGGCTTCGTCACTGAAGCTTTCTTT
TRBD1	-	16	TRBV5-6	TRBJ1-6	CASSYRDSVVNSPLHF	TGTGCCAGCAGCTACCGGGACAGCGTTGTTAATTCACCCCTCCACTTT
-	once	12	TRBV27	TRBJ1-2	CASGLGTDAYTF	TGTGCCAGCGGACTGGGAACGGACGCCTACACCTTC
-	-	13	TRBV30	TRBJ1-1	CAWSTDWATEAFF	TGTGCCTGGAGTACGGACTGGGCGACTGAAGCTTTCTTT
-	-	16	TRBV2	TRBJ1-5	CASSLERAGSNQPQHF	TGTGCCAGCAGTTTGGAGAGGGCGGGGTCGAATCAGCCCCAGCATTTT
TRBD2	-	14	TRBV4-1	TRBJ2-7	CASSWLAGTYEQYF	TGCGCCAGCAGCTGGTTAGCGGGTACCTACGAGCAGTACTTC
-	-	14	TRBV2	TRBJ1-2	CASGPPRALGGYTF	TGTGCCAGCGGACCCCCGCGGGCCCTCGGAGGCTACACCTTC